The 15 T cell receptor beta chains below come from one sample, sequenced in a study of OX40 agonist ivuxolimab in advanced cancers. The library was prepared using the immunoSEQ multiplex PCR assay. TCRdb provides this immuneACCESS table in a form limited to in-frame rearrangements. Some clones are lacking; in checked studies, under half of them reflect an unresolved V gene, and why the rest are absent is not known. This sample comprises 130,000 or so clones, more than 85% of them detected only once. The ten largest account for 1% of the sample. The starting material was CD4+ or CD8+ T cells sorted from blood, obtained in a trial of the OX40 agonist ivuxolimab. These receptors were taken from an adult with an advanced solid tumor such as melanoma, head and neck, liver or kidney cancer.

This clone was seen only once. The CDR3 nucleotides read TGTGCCAGCAGACCCCCAGGGATCAGGAACACTGAAGCTTTCTTT. Its protein is CASRPPGIRNTEAFF. The chain combines TRBV6-5 with TRBJ1-1; the D gene is possibly TRBD1 (5 bases). The germline V and J ends were trimmed by 6 bases and 1 base, with 15 bases remaining between them. The CDR3 is made up of 15 amino acids. Per the germline V gene, CDR1 is MNHEY and CDR2 is SVGAGI.

V and J are TRBV7-2 and TRBJ2-5; 11 bases line up with TRBD2. CDR3 size: 15 residues. The germline gives CDR1 SGHTA, CDR2 FQGNSA. V was clipped by 2 bases and J by 7 bases; unmatched bases: 6. CDR3 amino acids: CASSLSSGGAGTQYF. The CDR3 coding sequence is TGTGCCAGCAGCTTAAGTAGCGGGGGGGCGGGGACCCAGTACTTC.

The rearrangement joins TRBV28 to TRBJ1-2; possibly TRBD1 for D (5 bases). Trimming stripped 3 bases from V and 0 bases from J, with 23 bases between. Germline V gene lookup returns CDR1 MDHEN and CDR2 SYDVKM. The CDR3 totals 19 residues. CDR3 residues: CASSLSRRLERGPNYGYTF. The CDR3 nucleotides read TGTGCCAGCAGTTTGTCCAGAAGGCTAGAAAGGGGACCTAACTATGGCTACACCTTC.

The genes are TRBV19 and TRBJ1-2; maybe TRBD1 (6 bases). V lost 6 bases and J 0 bases, leaving 11 bases between the germline ends. The CDR3 length is 14 residues. Germline V gene data show CDR1 as LNHDA and CDR2 as SQIVND (reference sequence). CDR3 nucleotides: TGTGCCAGTAGACGGGACATAGCTAACTATGGCTACACCTTC. This translates into CASRRDIANYGYTF.

This rearrangement joins TRBV19 to TRBJ2-3; TRBD1 matches at 8 bases. The V segment lost 1 base and the J segment 2 bases; nucleotides outside the gene matches: 11. Germline assignment: CDR1 LNHDA and CDR2 SQIVND (reference sequence). The CDR3 is 18 residues long. The CDR3 protein is CASSIGTTGGLPTDTQYF. In nucleotides, the CDR3 is TGTGCCAGTAGTATAGGGACTACAGGGGGTTTACCCACAGATACGCAGTATTTT.

The chain joins TRBV6-5 to TRBJ1-5; 7 nucleotides agree with TRBD1. V shed 9 bases, J shed 7 bases, and the junction held 9 bases outside the gene matches. CDR1 and CDR2 from the germline V gene are MNHEY and SVGAGI. The CDR3 consists of 13 residues. The CDR3 is CASSDRVNQPQHF. The CDR3 DNA reads TGTGCCAGTAGTGACAGGGTCAACCAGCCCCAGCATTTT.

V is TRBV7-9 and J is TRBJ1-2; weak D call: TRBD1 (5 bases). The CDR3 runs to 16 residues. Per the germline V gene, CDR1 is SEHNR and CDR2 is FQNEAQ (reference sequence). Between the trimmed V and J ends, which lost 0 bases and 7 bases, there was a span of 18 bases. The CDR3 region has the DNA TGTGCCAGCAGCTTAGCTTCGGCGTACTGGGGGGGTGGCTACACCTTC. This sequence encodes CASSLASAYWGGGYTF.

The J gene is TRBJ1-2, the V gene TRBV6-6; D is ambiguous. The CDR3 is 13 residues long. With 5 bases removed from V and 2 bases from J, the gap between germline ends came to 9 bases. CDR1 is MNHNY, CDR2 SVGAGI, per germline (reference sequence). CDR3 in amino acids: CASSEPENYGYTF. As DNA, the CDR3 is TGTGCCAGCAGTGAGCCAGAAAACTATGGCTACACCTTC.

This chain uses TRBV6-1 with TRBJ1-4; no clear D. This CDR3 is built from 15 residues. The V end lost 8 bases, the J end lost 0 bases, and 13 bases lay between the germline ends. Germline V gives CDR1 MNHNS, CDR2 SASEGT. The CDR3 sequence is CASGVRIATNEKLFF. The CDR3 DNA sequence: TGTGCCAGCGGAGTAAGGATCGCAACTAATGAAAAACTGTTTTTT.

The V gene is TRBV6-4, the J gene TRBJ2-1; D is unclear. V lost 3 bases to trimming and J lost 3 bases, with 12 bases between them. The CDR3 sequence is 15 residues long. Germline assignment: CDR1 MRHNA and CDR2 SNTAGT. The CDR3 region is CASSDPIRLYNEQFF. The CDR3 nucleotides read TGTGCCAGCAGTGATCCTATCCGTCTCTACAATGAGCAGTTCTTC.

The gene calls are TRBV19 and TRBJ2-7; D possibly matches TRBD1 or TRBD2 (5 bases each). V lost 6 bases, J lost 5 bases, and 14 bases lay in between. Germline assignment: CDR1 LNHDA and CDR2 SQIVND (reference sequence). This CDR3 has 13 residues. CDR3 nucleotide sequence: TGTGCCAGTAGCAATGATTGGGGGAACGAGCAGTACTTC. Translating it yields CASSNDWGNEQYF.

CDR3 in DNA: TGCGCCAGCAGCCCAACCACCGGGACGGCGACCTACGAGCAGTACTTC. Translating it yields CASSPTTGTATYEQYF. The chain recombines TRBV5-1 with TRBJ2-7, with D tentatively TRBD1 or TRBD2 (5 bases each). This CDR3 spans 16 amino acids. Trimming pared 4 bases from V and 2 bases from J, leaving 19 bases between. CDR1 and CDR2 (germline): SGHRS, YFSETQ.

In regard to this clone: The same CDR3 can be traced to other DNA sequences in this sample. This chain connects TRBV4-1 to TRBJ1-2, with a possible D match to TRBD1 (6 bases). The CDR3 length is 14 residues. Germline CDR1 reads MGHRA; CDR2 reads YSYEKL. V shed 5 bases and J shed 3 bases, with 13 bases lying between them. The CDR3 sequence is CASSEIRQDYGYTF. Written as DNA, the CDR3 is TGCGCCAGCAGCGAGATCCGACAGGACTATGGCTACACCTTC.

The chain uses TRBV4-3 and TRBJ1-1, with D possibly matching TRBD1 (5 bases). V was cut by 0 bases and J by 7 bases, with 12 bases left in between. The CDR3 is 14 amino acids. Germline V gene sequence: CDR1 LGHNA, CDR2 YSLEER. CDR3 in DNA: TGCGCCAGCAGCCAAGATCGGCGAGGGGATGAAGCTTTCTTT. It translates to CASSQDRRGDEAFF.

The chain combines TRBV19 with TRBJ2-7, with 8 positions matching TRBD1. The CDR3 totals 15 residues. Trimming cost V 6 bases and J 3 bases; bases outside gene matches: 10. The germline V gene has CDR1 LNHDA and CDR2 SQIVND (reference sequence). In nucleotides, the CDR3 is TGTGCCAGTAGCCCGGGACAGGTGAATTACTACGAGCAGTACTTC. Residues: CASSPGQVNYYEQYF.